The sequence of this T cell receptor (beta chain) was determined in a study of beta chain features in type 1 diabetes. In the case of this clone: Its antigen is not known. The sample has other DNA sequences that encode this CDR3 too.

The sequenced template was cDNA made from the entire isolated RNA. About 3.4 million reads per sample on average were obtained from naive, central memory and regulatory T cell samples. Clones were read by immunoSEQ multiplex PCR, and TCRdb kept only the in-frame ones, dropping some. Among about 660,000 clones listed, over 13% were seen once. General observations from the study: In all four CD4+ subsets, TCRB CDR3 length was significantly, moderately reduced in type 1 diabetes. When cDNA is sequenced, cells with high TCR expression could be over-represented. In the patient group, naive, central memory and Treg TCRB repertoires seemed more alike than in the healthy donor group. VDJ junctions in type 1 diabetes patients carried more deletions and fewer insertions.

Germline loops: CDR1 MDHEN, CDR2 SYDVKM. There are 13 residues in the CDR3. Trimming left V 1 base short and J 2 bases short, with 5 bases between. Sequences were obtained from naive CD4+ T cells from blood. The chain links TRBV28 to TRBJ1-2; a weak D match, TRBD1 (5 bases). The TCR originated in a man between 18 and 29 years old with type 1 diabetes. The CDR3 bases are TGTGCCAGCAGTTTATCAGGGAACTATGGCTACACCTTC. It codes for CASSLSGNYGYTF.